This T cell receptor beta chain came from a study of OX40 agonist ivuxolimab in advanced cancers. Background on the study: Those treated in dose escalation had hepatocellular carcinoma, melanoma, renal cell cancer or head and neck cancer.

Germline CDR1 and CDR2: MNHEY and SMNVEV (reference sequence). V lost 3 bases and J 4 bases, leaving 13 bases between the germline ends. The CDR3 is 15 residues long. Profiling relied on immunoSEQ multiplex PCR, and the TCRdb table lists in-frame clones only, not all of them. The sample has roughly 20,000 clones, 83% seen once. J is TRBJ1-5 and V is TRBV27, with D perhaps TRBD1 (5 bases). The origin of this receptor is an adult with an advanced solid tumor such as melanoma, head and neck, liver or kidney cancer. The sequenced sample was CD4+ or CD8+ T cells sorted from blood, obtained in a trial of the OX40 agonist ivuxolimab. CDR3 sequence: CASSFVPGGNQPQHF. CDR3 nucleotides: TGTGCCAGCAGTTTTGTTCCTGGGGGTAATCAGCCCCAGCATTTT.